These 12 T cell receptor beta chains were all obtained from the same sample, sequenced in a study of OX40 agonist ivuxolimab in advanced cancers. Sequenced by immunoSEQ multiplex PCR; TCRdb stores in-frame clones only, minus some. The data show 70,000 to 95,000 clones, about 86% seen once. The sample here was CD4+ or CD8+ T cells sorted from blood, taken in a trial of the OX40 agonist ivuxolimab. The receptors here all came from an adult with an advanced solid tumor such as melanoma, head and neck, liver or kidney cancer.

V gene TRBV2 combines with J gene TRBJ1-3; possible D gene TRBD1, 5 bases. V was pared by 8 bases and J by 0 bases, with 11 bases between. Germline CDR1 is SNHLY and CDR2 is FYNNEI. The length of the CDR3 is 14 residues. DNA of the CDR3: TGTGCCAGCGTACGAGGGGCCTCTGGAAACACCATATATTTT. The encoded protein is CASVRGASGNTIYF.

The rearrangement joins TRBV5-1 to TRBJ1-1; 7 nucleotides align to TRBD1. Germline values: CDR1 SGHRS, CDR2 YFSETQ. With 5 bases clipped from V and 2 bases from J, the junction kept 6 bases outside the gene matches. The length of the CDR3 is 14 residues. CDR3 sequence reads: CASRQGIENTEAFF. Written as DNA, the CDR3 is TGCGCCAGCAGACAGGGGATCGAAAACACTGAAGCTTTCTTT. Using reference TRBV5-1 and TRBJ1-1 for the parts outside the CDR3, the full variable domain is KAGVTQTPRYLIKTRGQQVTLSCSPISGHRSVSWYQQTPGQGLQFLFEYFSETQRNKGNFPGRFSGRQFSNSRSEMNVSTLELGDSALYLCASRQGIENTEAFFGQGTRLTVV.

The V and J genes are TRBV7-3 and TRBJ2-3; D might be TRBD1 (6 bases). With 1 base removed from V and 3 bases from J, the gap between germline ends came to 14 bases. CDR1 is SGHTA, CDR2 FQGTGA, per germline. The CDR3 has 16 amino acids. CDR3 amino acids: CASSLIEGGGTDTQYF. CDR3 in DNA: TGTGCCAGCAGCTTAATTGAAGGGGGTGGAACAGATACGCAGTATTTT.

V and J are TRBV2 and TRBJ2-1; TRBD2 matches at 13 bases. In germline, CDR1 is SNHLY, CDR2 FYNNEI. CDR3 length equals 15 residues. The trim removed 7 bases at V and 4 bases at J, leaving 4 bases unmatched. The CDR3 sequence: CASKGLAGRYNEQFF. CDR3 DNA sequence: TGTGCCAGCAAGGGACTAGCGGGGAGGTACAATGAGCAGTTCTTC.

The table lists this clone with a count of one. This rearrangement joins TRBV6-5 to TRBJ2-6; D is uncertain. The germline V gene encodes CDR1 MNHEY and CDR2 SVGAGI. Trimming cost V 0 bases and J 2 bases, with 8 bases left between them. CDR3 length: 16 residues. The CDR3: CASSYSTRTGANVLTF. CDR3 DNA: TGTGCCAGCAGTTACTCGACGAGAACTGGGGCCAACGTCCTGACTTTC.

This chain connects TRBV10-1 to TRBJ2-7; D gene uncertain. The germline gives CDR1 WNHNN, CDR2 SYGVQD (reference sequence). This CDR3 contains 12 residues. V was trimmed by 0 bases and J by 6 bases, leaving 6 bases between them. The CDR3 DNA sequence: TGCGCCAGCAGTGAGTCGAGATCCGAGCAGTACTTC. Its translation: CASSESRSEQYF.

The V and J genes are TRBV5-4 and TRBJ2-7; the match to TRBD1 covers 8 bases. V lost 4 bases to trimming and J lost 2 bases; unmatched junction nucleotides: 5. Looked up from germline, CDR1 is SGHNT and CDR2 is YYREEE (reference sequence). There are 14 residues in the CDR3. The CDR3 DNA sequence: TGTGCCAGCAGCGCCAGGGGGCGTCCCTACGAGCAGTACTTC. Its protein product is CASSARGRPYEQYF.

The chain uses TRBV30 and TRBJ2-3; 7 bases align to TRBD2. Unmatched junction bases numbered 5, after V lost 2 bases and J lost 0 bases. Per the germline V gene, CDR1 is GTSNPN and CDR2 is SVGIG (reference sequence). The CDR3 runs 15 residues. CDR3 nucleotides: TGTGCCTGGAGTTTGGGAGGGGCTAGCACAGATACGCAGTATTTT. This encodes CAWSLGGASTDTQYF.

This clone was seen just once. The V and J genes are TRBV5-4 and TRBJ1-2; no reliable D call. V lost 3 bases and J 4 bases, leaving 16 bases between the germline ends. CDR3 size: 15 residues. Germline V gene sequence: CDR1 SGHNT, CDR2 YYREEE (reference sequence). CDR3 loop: CASSYPAEGFYGYTF. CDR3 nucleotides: TGTGCCAGCAGCTACCCGGCCGAAGGGTTCTATGGCTACACCTTC.

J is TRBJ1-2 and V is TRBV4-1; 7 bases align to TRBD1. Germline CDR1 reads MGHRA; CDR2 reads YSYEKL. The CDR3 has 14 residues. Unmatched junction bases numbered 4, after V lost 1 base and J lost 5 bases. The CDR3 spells CASSQGNRGYGYTF. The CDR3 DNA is TGCGCCAGCAGCCAAGGGAACAGGGGTTATGGCTACACCTTC.

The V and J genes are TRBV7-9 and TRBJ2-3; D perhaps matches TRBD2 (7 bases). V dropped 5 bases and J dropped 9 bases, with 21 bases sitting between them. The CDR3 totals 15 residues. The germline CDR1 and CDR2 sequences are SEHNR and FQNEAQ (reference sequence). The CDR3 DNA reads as TGTGCCAGCAGCCCGGGGCAGGGACCGGGGGGCACGCAGTATTTT. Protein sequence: CASSPGQGPGGTQYF.

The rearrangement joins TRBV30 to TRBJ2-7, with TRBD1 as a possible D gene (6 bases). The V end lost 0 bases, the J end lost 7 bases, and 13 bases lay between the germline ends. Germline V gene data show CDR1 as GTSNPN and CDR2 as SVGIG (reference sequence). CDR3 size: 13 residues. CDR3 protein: CAWSVFSTGEQYF. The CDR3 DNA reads TGTGCCTGGAGTGTTTTCTCAACAGGGGAGCAGTACTTC.